Following are 21 T cell receptor beta chains from one sample sequenced in a study of blood T cell repertoires in COVID-19. Here immunoSEQ multiplex PCR was the method, and the copy in TCRdb shows in-frame clones only, minus some. The table lists 130,000 or so clones, about 88% of them singletons. The material sequenced was PBMCs or T cells enriched from blood (not recorded which). These TCRs come from a man between 35 and 55 years old with acute COVID-19.

Remarks on this clone: The germline gene is not matched at one end of the junction; a read error may be the cause. The rearrangement uses TRBV7-7 and TRBJ2-7, with TRBD2 matching over 15 bases. The CDR3 extends over 15 amino acids. From germline, CDR1 is SSHAT and CDR2 FNYEAQ (reference sequence). The CDR3 sequence: CASSPGTSGRYEQYF. In nucleotides, the CDR3 is TGTGCTAGCAGCCCGGGGACTAGCGGGAGGTACGAGCAGTACTTC.

The chain combines TRBV11-2 with TRBJ2-1; 15 bases align to TRBD2. Germline V gives CDR1 SGHAT, CDR2 FQNNGV. Trimming at V came to 3 bases and at J to 7 bases, leaving 7 bases not matched to a gene. The CDR3 length is 17 residues. The CDR3 region has the DNA TGTGCCAGCAGCTTGGGGACTAGCGGGGGGCCGGGGAATGAGCAGTTCTTC. Translating gives CASSLGTSGGPGNEQFF. Supplemented by reference TRBV11-2 and TRBJ2-1, the full variable domain reads EAGVAQSPRYKIIEKRQSVAFWCNPISGHATLYWYQQILGQGPKLLIQFQNNGVVDDSQLPKDRFSAERLKGVDSTLKIQPAKLEDSAVYLCASSLGTSGGPGNEQFFGPGTRLTVL.

The chain carries TRBV15 and TRBJ1-2; maybe TRBD1 (6 bases). The CDR3 extends over 12 amino acids. Trimming left V 4 bases short and J 6 bases short, with 9 bases between. The V gene's germline CDR1 is LNHNV and CDR2 YYDKDF (reference sequence). The CDR3 protein is CATSTQGNGYTF. The CDR3 DNA is TGTGCCACCAGCACTCAGGGGAATGGCTACACCTTC.

J is TRBJ2-2 and V is TRBV7-9; unclear D gene. The germline V gene has CDR1 SEHNR and CDR2 FQNEAQ (reference sequence). Trimming took off 3 bases at V and 2 bases at J, with 4 bases between the two ends. The CDR3 consists of 13 residues. CDR3 region: CASSFRNTGELFF. In DNA form, the CDR3 reads TGTGCCAGCAGCTTCAGAAACACCGGGGAGCTGTTTTTT.

The V call is TRBV7-2, the J call TRBJ1-1; D gene unclear. With 1 base removed from V and 7 bases from J, the gap between germline ends came to 4 bases. The CDR3 loop spans 11 amino acids. The germline CDR1 and CDR2 sequences are SGHTA and FQGNSA. CDR3 sequence (DNA): TGTGCCAGCAGCTTAGGGAGTGAAGCTTTCTTT. This sequence encodes CASSLGSEAFF.

The gene calls are TRBV3-1 (or the pseudogene TRBV3-2) and TRBJ2-4, with D possibly being TRBD1 (6 bases). Trimming removed 4 bases at V and 5 bases at J, with 12 bases between. The CDR3 totals 14 residues. Germline CDR1 LGHDT, CDR2 YNNKEL (reference sequence). In DNA, the CDR3 is TGTGCCAGCAGCCTCAGGGGAAGAGAAAACATTCAGTACTTC. As protein: CASSLRGRENIQYF.

This chain connects TRBV5-1 to TRBJ1-4; tentatively, D is TRBD1 (5 bases). Germline CDR1 is SGHRS and CDR2 is YFSETQ. The CDR3 consists of 14 residues. V lost 0 bases and J 5 bases, leaving 8 bases between the germline ends. The CDR3 loop reads CASSLDGGNEKLFF. The CDR3 DNA reads TGCGCCAGCAGCTTGGACGGGGGGAATGAAAAACTGTTTTTT.

The rearrangement links TRBV9 to TRBJ2-7, with a possible D match to TRBD1 (5 bases). Between the trimmed V and J ends, which lost 4 bases and 0 bases, there was a span of 17 bases. Germline assignment: CDR1 SGDLS and CDR2 YYNGEE. The CDR3 extends over 16 amino acids. CDR3 sequence: CASSPTEITYSYEQYF. CDR3 sequence (DNA): TGTGCCAGCAGCCCGACAGAGATAACCTACTCCTACGAGCAGTACTTC.

The chain uses TRBV5-4 and TRBJ1-6; no firm D call. The germline CDR1 and CDR2 sequences are SGHNT and YYREEE (reference sequence). The V gene lost 0 bases and the J gene lost 5 bases, with 15 bases spanning the gap. CDR3 length: 17 residues. The CDR3 coding sequence is TGTGCCAGCAGCTTGGGTTTAGAGCGGGTCGATAATTCACCCCTCCACTTT. Its translation: CASSLGLERVDNSPLHF.

The gene calls are TRBV5-1 and TRBJ1-1, with D unresolved. V lost 4 bases and J 5 bases, leaving 15 bases between the germline ends. This CDR3 has 14 amino acids. Looked up from germline, CDR1 is SGHRS and CDR2 is YFSETQ. As DNA, the CDR3 is TGCGCCAGCAGCCTCACACAGCAGTGGACTGAAGCTTTCTTT. Residues: CASSLTQQWTEAFF. Variable domain in full (rest from reference TRBV5-1 and TRBJ1-1): KAGVTQTPRYLIKTRGQQVTLSCSPISGHRSVSWYQQTPGQGLQFLFEYFSETQRNKGNFPGRFSGRQFSNSRSEMNVSTLELGDSALYLCASSLTQQWTEAFFGQGTRLTVV.

The rearrangement joins TRBV11-2 to TRBJ1-1, with no clear D. V was trimmed by 5 bases and J by 0 bases, leaving 13 bases between them. Germline V lookup: CDR1 SGHAT, CDR2 FQNNGV. The CDR3 is 15 amino acids. CDR3 nucleotide sequence: TGTGCCAGCAGCGCCAGGTCGCCGGTGAACACTGAAGCTTTCTTT. Translated: CASSARSPVNTEAFF.

The chain is built from TRBV9 and TRBJ2-1, with TRBD1 matching over 7 bases. Germline assignment: CDR1 SGDLS and CDR2 YYNGEE. This CDR3 is 15 amino acids long. V lost 3 bases, J lost 5 bases, and 8 bases stayed unmatched. The CDR3 sequence: CASSERQGVDNEQFF. The DNA of the CDR3 is TGTGCCAGCAGCGAACGACAGGGCGTGGACAATGAGCAGTTCTTC.

The chain is built from TRBV9 and TRBJ1-3; no firm D call. The V and J ends lost 1 base and 0 bases respectively, with 11 bases between them. Germline values: CDR1 SGDLS, CDR2 YYNGEE. The CDR3 has 16 residues. In nucleotides, the CDR3 is TGTGCCAGCAGCGTAAGTCCCGAGCTCTCTGGAAACACCATATATTTT. Amino acids: CASSVSPELSGNTIYF.

V gene TRBV7-6 combines with J gene TRBJ1-1; TRBD1 agrees at 7 bases. V was clipped by 1 base and J by 3 bases; unmatched bases: 5. This CDR3 is built from 15 residues. Germline CDR1 SGHVS, CDR2 FNYEAQ. CDR3 loop: CASSLVEGADTEAFF. The CDR3, as DNA: TGTGCCAGCAGCTTAGTGGAGGGGGCGGACACTGAAGCTTTCTTT.

V and J are TRBV28 and TRBJ2-4, with D unresolved. Trimming removed 1 base from V and 0 bases from J, with 13 bases in between. The germline V gene has CDR1 MDHEN and CDR2 SYDVKM. This CDR3 spans 17 amino acids. The CDR3 DNA reads as TGTGCCAGCAGTTTATCCCTCCGGGTCTTAGCCAAAAACATTCAGTACTTC. It encodes CASSLSLRVLAKNIQYF.

This chain uses TRBV5-1 with TRBJ1-1; no reliable D call. The ends were cut back, 0 bases at V and 0 bases at J, with 15 bases in the middle. CDR1 SGHRS and CDR2 YFSETQ come from the germline V gene. The CDR3 is made up of 17 amino acids. The CDR3 loop reads CASSLATLGVLNTEAFF. Written as DNA, the CDR3 is TGCGCCAGCAGCTTGGCTACCCTAGGAGTTCTGAACACTGAAGCTTTCTTT.

The chain has TRBV15 and TRBJ1-4; D perhaps matches TRBD1 (5 bases). This CDR3 contains 15 residues. Trimming removed 0 bases at V and 10 bases at J, with 15 bases between. Germline lookup yields CDR1 LNHNV and CDR2 YYDKDF (reference sequence). The CDR3 coding sequence is TGTGCCACCAGCAGAGAAGTTGCGGCGGGGGGAAAACTGTTTTTT. Protein sequence: CATSREVAAGGKLFF.

The V and J genes are TRBV29-1 and TRBJ1-1; D uncertain. CDR3 size: 11 residues. V lost 4 bases and J lost 1, with 4 bases in between. CDR1 SQVTM and CDR2 ANQGSEA come from the germline V gene. CDR3 loop: CSVARNTEAFF. CDR3 in DNA: TGCAGCGTTGCCAGGAACACTGAAGCTTTCTTT.

The chain joins TRBV5-1 to TRBJ1-1; the D gene is possibly TRBD1 (5 bases). V dropped 3 bases and J dropped 1 base, with 10 bases sitting between them. The CDR3 length is 14 residues. Per the germline V gene, CDR1 is SGHRS and CDR2 is YFSETQ. Written as DNA, the CDR3 is TGCGCCAGCAGCTACGGGGGTGAGAACACTGAAGCTTTCTTT. Translating it yields CASSYGGENTEAFF. Full variable domain (rest looked up from reference TRBV5-1 and TRBJ1-1): KAGVTQTPRYLIKTRGQQVTLSCSPISGHRSVSWYQQTPGQGLQFLFEYFSETQRNKGNFPGRFSGRQFSNSRSEMNVSTLELGDSALYLCASSYGGENTEAFFGQGTRLTVV.

The chain links TRBV11-2 to TRBJ2-7; tentative D call: TRBD2 (5 bases). Germline values: CDR1 SGHAT, CDR2 FQNNGV. Trimming stripped 5 bases from V and 2 bases from J, with 10 bases between. The CDR3 contains 13 residues. As DNA, the CDR3 is TGTGCCAGCAGCCCCCCTAGCCCCTACGAGCAGTACTTC. Protein product: CASSPPSPYEQYF.

DNA for the CDR3: TGTGCCACCCGGACAGGGGGCGGAAACGAGCAGTACTTC. Translation gives CATRTGGGNEQYF. V gene TRBV6-5 combines with J gene TRBJ2-7; 11 bases map to TRBD1. Germline V gene sequence: CDR1 MNHEY, CDR2 SVGAGI. The V segment lost 10 bases and the J segment 5 bases; nucleotides outside the gene matches: 7. CDR3 size: 13 residues.